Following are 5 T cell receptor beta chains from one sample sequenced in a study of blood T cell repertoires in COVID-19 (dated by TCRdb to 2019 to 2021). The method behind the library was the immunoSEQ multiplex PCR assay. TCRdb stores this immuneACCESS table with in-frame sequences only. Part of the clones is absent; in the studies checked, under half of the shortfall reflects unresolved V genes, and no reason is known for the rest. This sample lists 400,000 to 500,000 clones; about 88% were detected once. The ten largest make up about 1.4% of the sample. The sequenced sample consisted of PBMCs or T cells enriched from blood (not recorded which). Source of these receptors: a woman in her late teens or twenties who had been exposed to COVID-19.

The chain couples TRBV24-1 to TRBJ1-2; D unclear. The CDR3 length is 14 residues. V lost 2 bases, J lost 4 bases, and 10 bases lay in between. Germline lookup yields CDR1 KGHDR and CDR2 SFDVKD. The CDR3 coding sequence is TGTGCCACCAGTGATTCCCACAGATCCTATGGCTACACCTTC. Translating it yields CATSDSHRSYGYTF.

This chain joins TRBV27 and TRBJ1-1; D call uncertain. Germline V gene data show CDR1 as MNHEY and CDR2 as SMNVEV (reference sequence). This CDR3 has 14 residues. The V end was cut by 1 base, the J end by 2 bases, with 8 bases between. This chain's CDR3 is CASSLYSINTEAFF. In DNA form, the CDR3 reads TGTGCCAGCAGTTTATACTCTATCAACACTGAAGCTTTCTTT.

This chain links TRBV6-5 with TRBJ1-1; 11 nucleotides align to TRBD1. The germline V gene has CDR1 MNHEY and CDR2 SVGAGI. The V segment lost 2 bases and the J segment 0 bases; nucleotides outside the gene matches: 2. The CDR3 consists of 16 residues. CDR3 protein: CASSYGTGGMNTEAFF. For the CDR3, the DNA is TGTGCCAGCAGTTACGGGACAGGGGGAATGAACACTGAAGCTTTCTTT.

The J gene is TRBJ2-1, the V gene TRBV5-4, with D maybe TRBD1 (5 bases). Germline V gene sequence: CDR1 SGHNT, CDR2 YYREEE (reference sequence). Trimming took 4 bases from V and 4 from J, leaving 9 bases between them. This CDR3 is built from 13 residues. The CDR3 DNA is TGTGCCAGCAGCACGGACACATACAATGAGCAGTTCTTC. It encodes CASSTDTYNEQFF.

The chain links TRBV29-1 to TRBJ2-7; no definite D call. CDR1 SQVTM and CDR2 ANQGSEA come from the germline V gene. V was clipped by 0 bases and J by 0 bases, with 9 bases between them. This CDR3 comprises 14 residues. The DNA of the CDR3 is TGCAGCGTTGAAGATGGTGGCCTCTCCTACGAGCAGTACTTC. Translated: CSVEDGGLSYEQYF.